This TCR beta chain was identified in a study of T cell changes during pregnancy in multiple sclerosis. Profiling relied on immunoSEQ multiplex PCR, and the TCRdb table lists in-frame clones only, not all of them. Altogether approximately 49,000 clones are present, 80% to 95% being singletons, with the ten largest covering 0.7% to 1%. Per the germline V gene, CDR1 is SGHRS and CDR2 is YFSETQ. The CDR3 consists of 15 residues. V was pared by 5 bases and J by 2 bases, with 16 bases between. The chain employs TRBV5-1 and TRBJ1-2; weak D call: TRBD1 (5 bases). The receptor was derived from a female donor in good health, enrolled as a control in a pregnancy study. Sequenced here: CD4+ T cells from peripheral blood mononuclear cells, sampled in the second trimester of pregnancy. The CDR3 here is CASRGTGLGNYGYTF. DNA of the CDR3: TGCGCCAGCAGGGGGACCGGACTAGGGAACTATGGCTACACCTTC.